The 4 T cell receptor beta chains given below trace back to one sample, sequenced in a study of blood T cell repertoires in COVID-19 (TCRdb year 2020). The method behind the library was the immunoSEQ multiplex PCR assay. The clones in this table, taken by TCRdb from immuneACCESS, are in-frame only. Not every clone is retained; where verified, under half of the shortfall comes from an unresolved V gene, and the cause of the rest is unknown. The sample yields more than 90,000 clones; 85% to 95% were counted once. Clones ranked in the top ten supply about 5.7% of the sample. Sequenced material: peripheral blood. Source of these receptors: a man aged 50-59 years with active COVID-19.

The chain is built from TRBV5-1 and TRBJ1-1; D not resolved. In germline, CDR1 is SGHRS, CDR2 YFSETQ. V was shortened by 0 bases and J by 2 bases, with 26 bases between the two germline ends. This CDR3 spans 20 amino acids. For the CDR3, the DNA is TGCGCCAGCAGCTTGGGGGAGCCGGCGGGCCGAAGAAGGCTTAACACTGAAGCTTTCTTT. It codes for CASSLGEPAGRRRLNTEAFF. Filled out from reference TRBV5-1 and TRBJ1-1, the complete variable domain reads KAGVTQTPRYLIKTRGQQVTLSCSPISGHRSVSWYQQTPGQGLQFLFEYFSETQRNKGNFPGRFSGRQFSNSRSEMNVSTLELGDSALYLCASSLGEPAGRRRLNTEAFFGQGTRLTVV.

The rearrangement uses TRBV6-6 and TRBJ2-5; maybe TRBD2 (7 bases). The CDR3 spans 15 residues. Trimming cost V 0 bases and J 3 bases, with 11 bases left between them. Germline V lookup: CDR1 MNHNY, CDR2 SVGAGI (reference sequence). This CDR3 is CASSYSGGREETQYF. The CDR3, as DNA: TGTGCCAGCAGTTACTCCGGGGGGCGGGAAGAGACCCAGTACTTC.

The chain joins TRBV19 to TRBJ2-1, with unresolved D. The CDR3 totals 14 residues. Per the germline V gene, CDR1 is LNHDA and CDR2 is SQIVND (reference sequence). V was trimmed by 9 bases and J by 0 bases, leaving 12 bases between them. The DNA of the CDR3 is TGTGCCAGCCGACACCTCAGCTCCTACAATGAGCAGTTCTTC. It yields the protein CASRHLSSYNEQFF.

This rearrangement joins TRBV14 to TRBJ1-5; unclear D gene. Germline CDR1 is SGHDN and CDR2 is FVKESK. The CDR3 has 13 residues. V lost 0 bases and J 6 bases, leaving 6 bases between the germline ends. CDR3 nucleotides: TGTGCCAGCAGCCAAGATCGAGGTCAGCCCCAGCATTTT. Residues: CASSQDRGQPQHF.